These 10 T cell receptor beta chains were sequenced from one sample in a study of glioma-infiltrating T cells after dendritic cell vaccination. TCRdb's table, derived via immunoSEQ multiplex PCR, lists solely in-frame clones and lacks some. The sample lists 45,000 to 55,000 clones; about 85% were seen once. The material sequenced was blood, taken before dendritic cell vaccination. These receptor sequences come from a human donor with glioblastoma.

The chain carries TRBV2 and TRBJ1-1, with a weak D call TRBD1 (6 bases). Trimming cost V 4 bases and J 4 bases, with 13 bases left between them. Germline CDR1 and CDR2: SNHLY and FYNNEI. The length of the CDR3 is 14 residues. CDR3 bases: TGTGCCAGCAGTGTTTGGGGGCGGGTCACTGAAGCTTTCTTT. Translation: CASSVWGRVTEAFF.

The chain links TRBV19 to TRBJ1-5; the D is unclear. CDR1 is LNHDA, CDR2 SQIVND, per germline (reference sequence). Deletions cut 6 bases from V and 1 base from J, with 13 bases between. This CDR3 comprises 15 residues. The CDR3 bases are TGTGCCAGTAGCGAGAGGCCTCTCAGCAATCAGCCCCAGCATTTT. It codes for CASSERPLSNQPQHF.

The chain carries TRBV5-1 and TRBJ1-6; 7 positions agree with TRBD1. With 3 bases clipped from V and 8 bases from J, the junction kept 8 bases outside the gene matches. The CDR3 is 15 residues long. CDR1 and CDR2 (germline): SGHRS, YFSETQ. CDR3 protein: CASSSAQGTYSPLHF. CDR3 nucleotide sequence: TGCGCCAGCAGCTCCGCACAGGGGACCTATTCACCCCTCCACTTT.

The chain recombines TRBV4-3 with TRBJ1-2; 10 bases align to TRBD1. V shed 3 bases and J 6 bases; nucleotides not matched to a gene: 10. The germline V gene has CDR1 LGHNA and CDR2 YSLEER. The CDR3 consists of 16 residues. The CDR3 loop is CASSQGRDRGFDGYTF. CDR3 in DNA: TGCGCCAGCAGCCAGGGCCGGGACAGGGGTTTCGATGGCTACACCTTC.

V is TRBV4-3 and J is TRBJ2-3; TRBD2 aligns across 7 bases. After removal of 4 bases from V and 2 bases from J, the junction contained 6 bases not matched to a gene. CDR1 is LGHNA and CDR2 is YSLEER in the germline V gene. This CDR3 region has 15 residues. The CDR3 loop is CASSPGGSATDTQYF. Here the CDR3 DNA reads TGCGCCAGCAGCCCGGGAGGAAGTGCCACAGATACGCAGTATTTT.

This chain uses TRBV7-2 with TRBJ2-4; 8 bases agree with TRBD2. The germline V gene encodes CDR1 SGHTA and CDR2 FQGNSA. This CDR3 has 15 amino acids. V lost 3 bases to trimming and J lost 4 bases; unmatched junction nucleotides: 5. The CDR3 nucleotides are TGTGCCAGCAGCTTTGGTAGCGGGAAGAAAAACATTCAGTACTTC. It codes for CASSFGSGKKNIQYF.

The J gene is TRBJ2-3, the V gene TRBV18; D remains ambiguous. Germline CDR1 and CDR2: KGHSH and LQKENI. The CDR3 spans 13 residues. The V gene lost 2 bases and the J gene lost 0 bases, with 3 bases spanning the gap. The CDR3 is CASSPSSTDTQYF. DNA for the CDR3: TGTGCCAGCTCACCATCTAGCACAGATACGCAGTATTTT. Variable domain in full (rest from reference TRBV18 and TRBJ2-3): NAGVMQNPRHLVRRRGQEARLRCSPMKGHSHVYWYRQLPEEGLKFMVYLQKENIIDESGMPKERFSAEFPKEGPSILRIQQVVRGDSAAYFCASSPSSTDTQYFGPGTRLTVL.

This clone appeared a few times. The V gene is TRBV6-6, the J gene TRBJ2-7; TRBD1 aligns across 11 bases. CDR1 and CDR2 (germline): MNHNY, SVGAGI (reference sequence). The trim removed 0 bases at V and 6 bases at J, leaving 4 bases unmatched. The CDR3 loop spans 15 amino acids. CDR3 in amino acids: CASSYSDRGPGEQYF. The CDR3 bases are TGTGCCAGCAGTTACTCGGACAGGGGGCCTGGCGAGCAGTACTTC.

The gene calls are TRBV19 and TRBJ2-1; 11 nucleotides align to TRBD2. Trimming at V came to 5 bases and at J to 0 bases, leaving 6 bases not matched to a gene. Germline values: CDR1 LNHDA, CDR2 SQIVND (reference sequence). This CDR3 has 17 amino acids. The DNA for the CDR3 is TGTGCCAGTAGTTGGGGGACTAGCGGTAACTCCTACAATGAGCAGTTCTTC. The encoded protein is CASSWGTSGNSYNEQFF.

V is TRBV5-1 and J is TRBJ2-2; 7 positions match TRBD2. The junction had 9 bases not matched to a gene; V was cut back by 0 bases and J by 4 bases. CDR1 is SGHRS and CDR2 is YFSETQ in the germline V gene. There are 17 residues in the CDR3. The CDR3 here is CASSLAPLTSFTGELFF. CDR3 in DNA: TGCGCCAGCAGCTTGGCCCCGCTGACTAGCTTCACCGGGGAGCTGTTTTTT.